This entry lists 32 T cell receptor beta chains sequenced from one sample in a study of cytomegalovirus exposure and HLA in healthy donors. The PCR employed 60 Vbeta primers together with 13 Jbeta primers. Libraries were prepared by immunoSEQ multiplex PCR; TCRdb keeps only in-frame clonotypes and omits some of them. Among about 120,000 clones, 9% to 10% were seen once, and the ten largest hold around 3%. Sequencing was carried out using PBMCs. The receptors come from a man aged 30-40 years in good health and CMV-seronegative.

CDR3 in amino acids: CASSPTGGEGEKLFF. The CDR3 DNA sequence: TGTGCCAGCAGCCCGACAGGGGGCGAGGGTGAAAAACTGTTTTTT. The rearrangement links TRBV4-2 to TRBJ1-4; 10 bases map to TRBD1. CDR1 is LGHNA and CDR2 is YNFKEQ in the germline V gene. V was clipped by 4 bases and J by 7 bases; unmatched bases: 6. This CDR3 comprises 15 residues.

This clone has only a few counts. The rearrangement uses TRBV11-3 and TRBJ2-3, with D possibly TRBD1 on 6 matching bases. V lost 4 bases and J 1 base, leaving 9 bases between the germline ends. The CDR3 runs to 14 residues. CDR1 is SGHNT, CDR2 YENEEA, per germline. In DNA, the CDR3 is TGTGCCAGCAGCTCTCGGACAGGCACAGATACGCAGTATTTT. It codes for CASSSRTGTDTQYF. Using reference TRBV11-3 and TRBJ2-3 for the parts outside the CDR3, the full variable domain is EAGVVQSPRYKIIEKKQPVAFWCNPISGHNTLYWYLQNLGQGPELLIRYENEEAVDDSQLPKDRFSAERLKGVDSTLKIQPAELGDSAVYLCASSSRTGTDTQYFGPGTRLTVL.

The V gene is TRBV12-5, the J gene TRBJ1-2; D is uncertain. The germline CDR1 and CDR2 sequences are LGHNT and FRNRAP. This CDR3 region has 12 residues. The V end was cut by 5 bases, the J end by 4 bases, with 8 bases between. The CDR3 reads CASGPPGYGYTF. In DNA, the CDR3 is TGTGCTAGTGGTCCCCCGGGCTATGGCTACACCTTC.

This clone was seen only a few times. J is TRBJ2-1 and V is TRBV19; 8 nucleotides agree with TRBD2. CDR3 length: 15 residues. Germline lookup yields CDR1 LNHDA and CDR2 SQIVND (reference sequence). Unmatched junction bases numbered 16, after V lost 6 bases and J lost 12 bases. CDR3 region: CASSLLREGLGGQFF. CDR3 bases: TGTGCCAGTAGCCTTCTCCGGGAGGGCCTGGGGGGGCAGTTCTTC.

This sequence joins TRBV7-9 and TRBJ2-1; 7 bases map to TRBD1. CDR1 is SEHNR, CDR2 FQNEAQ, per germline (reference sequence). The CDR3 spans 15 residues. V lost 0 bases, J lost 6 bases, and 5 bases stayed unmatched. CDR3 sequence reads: CASSLAGGEGNEQFF. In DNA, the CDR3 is TGTGCCAGCAGCTTAGCAGGGGGCGAAGGCAATGAGCAGTTCTTC.

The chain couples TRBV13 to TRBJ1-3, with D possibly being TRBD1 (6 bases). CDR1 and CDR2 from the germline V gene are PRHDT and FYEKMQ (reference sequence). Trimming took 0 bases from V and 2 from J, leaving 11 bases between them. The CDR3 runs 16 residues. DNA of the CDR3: TGTGCCAGCAGCTTAGGACAGGGCTTCACTGGAAACACCATATATTTT. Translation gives CASSLGQGFTGNTIYF.

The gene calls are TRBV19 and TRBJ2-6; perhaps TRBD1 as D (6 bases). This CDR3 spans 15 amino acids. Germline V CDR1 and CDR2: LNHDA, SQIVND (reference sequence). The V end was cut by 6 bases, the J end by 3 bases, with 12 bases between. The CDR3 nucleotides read TGTGCCAGTAGATTACAGGGAAGTGGGGCCAACGTCCTGACTTTC. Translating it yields CASRLQGSGANVLTF. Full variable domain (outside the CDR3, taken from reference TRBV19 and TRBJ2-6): DGGITQSPKYLFRKEGQNVTLSCEQNLNHDAMYWYRQDPGQGLRLIYYSQIVNDFQKGDIAEGYSVSREKKESFPLTVTSAQKNPTAFYLCASRLQGSGANVLTFGAGSRLTVL.

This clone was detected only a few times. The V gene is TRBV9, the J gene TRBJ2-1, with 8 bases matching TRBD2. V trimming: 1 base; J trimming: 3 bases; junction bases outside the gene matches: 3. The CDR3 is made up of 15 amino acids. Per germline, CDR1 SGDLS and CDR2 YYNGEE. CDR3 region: CASSVKAGDYNEQFF. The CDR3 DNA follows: TGTGCCAGCAGCGTAAAAGCGGGGGACTACAATGAGCAGTTCTTC. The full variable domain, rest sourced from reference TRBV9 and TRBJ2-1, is DSGVTQTPKHLITATGQRVTLRCSPRSGDLSVYWYQQSLDQGLQFLIQYYNGEERAKGNILERFSAQQFPDLHSELNLSSLELGDSALYFCASSVKAGDYNEQFFGPGTRLTVL.

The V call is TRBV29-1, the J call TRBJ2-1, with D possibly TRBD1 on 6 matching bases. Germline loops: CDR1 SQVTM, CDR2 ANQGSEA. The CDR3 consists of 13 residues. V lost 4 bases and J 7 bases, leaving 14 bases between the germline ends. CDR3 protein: CSVGTSQGNEQFF. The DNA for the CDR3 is TGCAGCGTTGGGACCAGCCAGGGGAATGAGCAGTTCTTC.

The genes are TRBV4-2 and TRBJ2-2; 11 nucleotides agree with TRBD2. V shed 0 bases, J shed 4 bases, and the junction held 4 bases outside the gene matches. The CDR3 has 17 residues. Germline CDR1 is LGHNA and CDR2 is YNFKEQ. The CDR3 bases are TGTGCCAGCAGCCAAGAATCGACTAGCGGGGCCACCGGGGAGCTGTTTTTT. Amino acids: CASSQESTSGATGELFF.

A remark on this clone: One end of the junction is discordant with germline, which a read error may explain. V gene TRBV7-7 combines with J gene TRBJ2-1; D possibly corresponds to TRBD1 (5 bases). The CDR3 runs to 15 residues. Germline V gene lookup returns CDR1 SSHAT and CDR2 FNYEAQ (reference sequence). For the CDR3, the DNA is TGTGCTAGCAGCCCCAGAGCAGGGAAGGATAATGAGCAGTTCTTC. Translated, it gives CASSPRAGKDNEQFF.

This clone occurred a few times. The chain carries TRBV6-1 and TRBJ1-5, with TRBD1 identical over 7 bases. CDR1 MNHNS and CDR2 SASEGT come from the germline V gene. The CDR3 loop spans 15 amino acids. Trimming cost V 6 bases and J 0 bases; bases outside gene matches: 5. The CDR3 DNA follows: TGTGCCAGCAGGTTCAGGGGGTCTAGCAATCAGCCCCAGCATTTT. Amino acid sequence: CASRFRGSSNQPQHF.

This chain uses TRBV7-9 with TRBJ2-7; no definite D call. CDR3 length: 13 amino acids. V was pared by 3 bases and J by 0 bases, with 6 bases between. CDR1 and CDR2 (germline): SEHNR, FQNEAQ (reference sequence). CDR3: CASSLAASYEQYF. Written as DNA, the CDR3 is TGTGCCAGCAGCTTGGCGGCCTCCTACGAGCAGTACTTC.

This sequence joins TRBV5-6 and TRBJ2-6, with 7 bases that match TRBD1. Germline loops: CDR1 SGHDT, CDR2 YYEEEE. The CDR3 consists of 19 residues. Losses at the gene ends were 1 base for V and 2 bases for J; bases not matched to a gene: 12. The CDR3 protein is CASSLNFERQGAGANVLTF. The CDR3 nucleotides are TGTGCCAGCAGCTTGAACTTTGAGCGGCAGGGGGCTGGGGCCAACGTCCTGACTTTC.

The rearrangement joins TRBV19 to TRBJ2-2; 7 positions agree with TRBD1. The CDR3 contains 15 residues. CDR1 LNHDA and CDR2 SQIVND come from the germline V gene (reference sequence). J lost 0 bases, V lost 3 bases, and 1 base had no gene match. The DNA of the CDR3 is TGTGCCAGTAGTATCACAGGGGCGAACACCGGGGAGCTGTTTTTT. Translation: CASSITGANTGELFF.

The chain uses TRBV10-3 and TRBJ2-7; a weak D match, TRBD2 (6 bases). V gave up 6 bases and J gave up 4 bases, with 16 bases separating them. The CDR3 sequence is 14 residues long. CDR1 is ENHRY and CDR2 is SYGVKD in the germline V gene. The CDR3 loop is CAIRPAEGTYEQYF. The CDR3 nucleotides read TGTGCCATCAGGCCAGCGGAGGGGACTTACGAGCAGTACTTC.

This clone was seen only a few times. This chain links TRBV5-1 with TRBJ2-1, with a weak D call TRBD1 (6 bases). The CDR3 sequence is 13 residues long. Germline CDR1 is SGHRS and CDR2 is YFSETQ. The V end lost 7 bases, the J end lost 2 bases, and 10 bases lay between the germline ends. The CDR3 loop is CASGRTAYNEQFF. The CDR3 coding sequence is TGCGCCAGCGGACGGACAGCCTACAATGAGCAGTTCTTC. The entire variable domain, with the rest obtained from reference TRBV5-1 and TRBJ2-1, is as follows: KAGVTQTPRYLIKTRGQQVTLSCSPISGHRSVSWYQQTPGQGLQFLFEYFSETQRNKGNFPGRFSGRQFSNSRSEMNVSTLELGDSALYLCASGRTAYNEQFFGPGTRLTVL.

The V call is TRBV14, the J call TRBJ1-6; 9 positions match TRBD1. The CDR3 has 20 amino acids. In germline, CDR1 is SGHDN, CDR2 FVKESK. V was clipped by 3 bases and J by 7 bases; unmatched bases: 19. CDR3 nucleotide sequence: TGTGCCAGCAGCCAGGCTGATGTTCGCCTCGGGACAGGGAAAAATTCACCCCTCCACTTT. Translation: CASSQADVRLGTGKNSPLHF.

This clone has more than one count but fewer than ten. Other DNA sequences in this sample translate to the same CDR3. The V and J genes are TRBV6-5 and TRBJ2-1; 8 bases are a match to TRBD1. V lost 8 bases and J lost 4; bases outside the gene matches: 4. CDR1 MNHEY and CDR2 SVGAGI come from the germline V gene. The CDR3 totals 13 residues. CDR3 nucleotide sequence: TGTGCCAGCGGCCGACAGGGGTACAATGAGCAGTTCTTC. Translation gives CASGRQGYNEQFF.

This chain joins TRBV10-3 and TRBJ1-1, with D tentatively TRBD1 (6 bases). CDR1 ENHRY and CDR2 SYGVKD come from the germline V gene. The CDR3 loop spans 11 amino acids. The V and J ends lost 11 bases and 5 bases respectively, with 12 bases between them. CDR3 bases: TGTGCCGTCAAGGGGGAAACTGAAGCTTTCTTT. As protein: CAVKGETEAFF.

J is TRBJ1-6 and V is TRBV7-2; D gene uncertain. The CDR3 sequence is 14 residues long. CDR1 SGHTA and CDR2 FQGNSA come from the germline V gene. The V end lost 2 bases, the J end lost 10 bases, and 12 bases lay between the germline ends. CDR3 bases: TGTGCCAGCAGCTTACGCCGGAGCGACTCACCCCTCCACTTT. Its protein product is CASSLRRSDSPLHF.

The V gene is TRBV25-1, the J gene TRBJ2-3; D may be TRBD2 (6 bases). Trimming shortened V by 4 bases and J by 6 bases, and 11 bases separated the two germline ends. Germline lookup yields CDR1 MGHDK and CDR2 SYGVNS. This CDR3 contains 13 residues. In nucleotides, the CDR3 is TGTGCCAGCAGTGCCAGACTAGATGATACGCAGTATTTT. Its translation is CASSARLDDTQYF. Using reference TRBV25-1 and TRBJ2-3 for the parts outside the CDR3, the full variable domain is EADIYQTPRYLVIGTGKKITLECSQTMGHDKMYWYQQDPGMELHLIHYSYGVNSTEKGDLSSESTVSRIRTEHFPLTLESARPSHTSQYLCASSARLDDTQYFGPGTRLTVL.

CDR3 amino acids: CASSSDRERDTQYF. CDR3 bases: TGCGCCAGCAGCTCGGACAGGGAGAGAGATACGCAGTATTTT. The chain has TRBV5-1 and TRBJ2-3, with TRBD1 matching 8 bases. This CDR3 has 14 residues. Trimming at V came to 3 bases and at J to 5 bases, leaving 5 bases not matched to a gene. Germline CDR1 reads SGHRS; CDR2 reads YFSETQ.

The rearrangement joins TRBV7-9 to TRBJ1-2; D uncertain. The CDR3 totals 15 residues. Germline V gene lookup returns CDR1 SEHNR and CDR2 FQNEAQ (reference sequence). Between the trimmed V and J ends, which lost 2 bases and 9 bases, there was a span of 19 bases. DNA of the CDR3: TGTGCCAGCAGCTTAATTTTAGGTCTCGGAGGGAGCTACACCTTC. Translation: CASSLILGLGGSYTF. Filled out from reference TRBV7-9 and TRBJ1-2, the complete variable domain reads DTGVSQNPRHKITKRGQNVTFRCDPISEHNRLYWYRQTLGQGPEFLTYFQNEAQLEKSRLLSDRFSAERPKGSFSTLEIQRTEQGDSAMYLCASSLILGLGGSYTFGSGTRLTVV.

CDR3 sequence: CASSYSGEQYF. DNA for the CDR3: TGTGCCAGTAGTTATAGCGGCGAGCAGTACTTC. The chain has TRBV19 and TRBJ2-7; the D gene is possibly TRBD2 (6 bases). With 5 bases removed from V and 6 bases from J, the gap between germline ends came to 8 bases. CDR1 LNHDA and CDR2 SQIVND come from the germline V gene (reference sequence). This CDR3 has 11 residues.

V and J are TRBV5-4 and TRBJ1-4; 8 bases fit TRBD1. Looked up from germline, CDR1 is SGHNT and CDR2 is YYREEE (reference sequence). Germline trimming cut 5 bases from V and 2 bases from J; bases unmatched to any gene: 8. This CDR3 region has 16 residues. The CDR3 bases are TGTGCCAGCAGTTCCCGAGGGACAGGCACTAATGAAAAACTGTTTTTT. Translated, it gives CASSSRGTGTNEKLFF.

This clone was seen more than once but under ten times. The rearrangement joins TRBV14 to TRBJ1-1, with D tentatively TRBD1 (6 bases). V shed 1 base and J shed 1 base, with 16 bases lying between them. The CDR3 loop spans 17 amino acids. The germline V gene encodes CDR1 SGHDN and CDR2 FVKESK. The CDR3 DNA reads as TGTGCCAGCAGCCAAGTCTTTACCGGACAGAAGAACACTGAAGCTTTCTTT. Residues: CASSQVFTGQKNTEAFF. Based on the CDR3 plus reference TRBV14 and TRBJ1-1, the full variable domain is EAGVTQFPSHSVIEKGQTVTLRCDPISGHDNLYWYRRVMGKEIKFLLHFVKESKQDESGMPNNRFLAERTGGTYSTLKVQPAELEDSGVYFCASSQVFTGQKNTEAFFGQGTRLTVV.

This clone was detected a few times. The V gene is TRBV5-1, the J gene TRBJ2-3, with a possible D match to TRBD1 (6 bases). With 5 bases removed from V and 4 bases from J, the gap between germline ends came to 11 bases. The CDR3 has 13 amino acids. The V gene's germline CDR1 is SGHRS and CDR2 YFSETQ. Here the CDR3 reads CASSTQGSDTQYF. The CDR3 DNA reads TGCGCCAGCAGTACTCAGGGGTCAGATACGCAGTATTTT.

CDR3 coding DNA: TGTGCCAGCAGCTTCGGGACAGAATTCAACGTCCTGACTTTC. The encoded protein is CASSFGTEFNVLTF. The genes are TRBV11-2 and TRBJ2-6, with TRBD1 matching over 7 bases. Germline-derived CDR1 and CDR2 are SGHAT and FQNNGV. The CDR3 length is 14 residues. The junction had 5 bases not matched to a gene; V was cut back by 3 bases and J by 9 bases.

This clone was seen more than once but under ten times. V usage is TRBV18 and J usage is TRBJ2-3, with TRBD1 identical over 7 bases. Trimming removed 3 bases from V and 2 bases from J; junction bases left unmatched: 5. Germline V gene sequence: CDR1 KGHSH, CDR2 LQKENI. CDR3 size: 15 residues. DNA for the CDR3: TGTGCCAGCTCACCCCTGACAGGGAACACAGATACGCAGTATTTT. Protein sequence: CASSPLTGNTDTQYF.

In nucleotides, the CDR3 is TGCGCCAGCAGCCGCGGACAGGGGACAACTAATGAAAAACTGTTTTTT. Protein: CASSRGQGTTNEKLFF. The chain employs TRBV4-3 and TRBJ1-4, with 9 bases identical to TRBD1. Germline CDR1 is LGHNA and CDR2 is YSLEER. CDR3 length: 16 amino acids. V trimming: 4 bases; J trimming: 0 bases; junction bases outside the gene matches: 3.

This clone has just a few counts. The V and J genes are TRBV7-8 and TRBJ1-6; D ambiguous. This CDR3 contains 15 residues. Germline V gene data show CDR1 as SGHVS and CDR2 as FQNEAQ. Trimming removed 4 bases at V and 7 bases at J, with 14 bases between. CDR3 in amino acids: CASSSGSAGNSPLHF. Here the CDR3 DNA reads TGTGCCAGCAGCTCCGGCTCAGCGGGGAATTCACCCCTCCACTTT.